This entry lists 29 T cell receptor beta chains sequenced from one sample in a study of blood T cell repertoires in COVID-19. TCRdb's table, derived via immunoSEQ multiplex PCR, lists solely in-frame clones and lacks some. The sample lists about 52,000 clones; over 75% were seen once. The sample consisted of peripheral blood. The source of these receptors is an elderly man with COVID-19, enrolled during active disease.

This clone showed up just once. The V call is TRBV7-9, the J call TRBJ1-1, with D possibly matching TRBD1 (5 bases). The CDR3 loop spans 12 amino acids. The germline V and J ends were trimmed by 6 bases and 5 bases, with 10 bases remaining between them. The germline V gene has CDR1 SEHNR and CDR2 FQNEAQ (reference sequence). The CDR3 reads CASRERQTEAFF. CDR3 coding DNA: TGTGCCAGCAGGGAGAGACAGACTGAAGCTTTCTTT.

The rearrangement uses TRBV11-3 and TRBJ2-2; 8 bases fit TRBD1. Germline CDR1 reads SGHNT; CDR2 reads YENEEA. The junction had 6 bases not matched to a gene; V was cut back by 4 bases and J by 5 bases. The CDR3 totals 15 residues. The CDR3, as DNA: TGTGCCAGCAGCTCGGGACAGGATAGAACCGGGGAGCTGTTTTTT. This codes for CASSSGQDRTGELFF.

The gene calls are TRBV27 and TRBJ2-7, with 9 bases lining up with TRBD1. With 6 bases clipped from V and 1 base from J, the junction kept 4 bases outside the gene matches. Germline assignment: CDR1 MNHEY and CDR2 SMNVEV (reference sequence). This CDR3 spans 14 amino acids. DNA of the CDR3: TGTGCCAGCAGGGCCGGGACAGGGTCCTACGAGCAGTACTTC. Translating it yields CASRAGTGSYEQYF.

The chain carries TRBV11-3 and TRBJ2-5, with 8 bases fitting TRBD2. The CDR3 sequence is 14 residues long. Germline assignment: CDR1 SGHNT and CDR2 YENEEA. J lost 4 bases, V lost 1 base, and 2 bases had no gene match. The CDR3 here is CASSLGSGRETQYF. The CDR3 DNA reads as TGTGCCAGCAGCTTAGGGAGCGGGAGAGAGACCCAGTACTTC.

The V gene is TRBV5-1, the J gene TRBJ1-5, with D possibly TRBD1 on 5 matching bases. The V and J ends lost 0 bases and 3 bases respectively, with 13 bases between them. CDR3 length: 16 amino acids. Per the germline V gene, CDR1 is SGHRS and CDR2 is YFSETQ. CDR3 amino acids: CASSLERGGVNQPQHF. The CDR3, as DNA: TGCGCCAGCAGCTTGGAAAGGGGAGGGGTCAATCAGCCCCAGCATTTT. The full variable domain, its missing parts supplied by reference TRBV5-1 and TRBJ1-5, is KAGVTQTPRYLIKTRGQQVTLSCSPISGHRSVSWYQQTPGQGLQFLFEYFSETQRNKGNFPGRFSGRQFSNSRSEMNVSTLELGDSALYLCASSLERGGVNQPQHFGDGTRLSIL.

This chain connects TRBV5-1 to TRBJ1-3; TRBD1 might be the D (6 bases). Germline CDR1 is SGHRS and CDR2 is YFSETQ. This CDR3 is 14 amino acids long. Trimming left V 3 bases short and J 4 bases short, with 11 bases between. CDR3 in DNA: TGCGCCAGCAGCTACGGACAGACAGGAAACACCATATATTTT. Translation: CASSYGQTGNTIYF.

CDR3 amino acids: CASSPTTGVSTEAFF. CDR3 nucleotide sequence: TGTGCCAGCAGCCCAACGACAGGGGTGAGCACTGAAGCTTTCTTT. J is TRBJ1-1 and V is TRBV11-2, with 8 bases matching TRBD1. Germline assignment: CDR1 SGHAT and CDR2 FQNNGV. The V and J ends lost 5 bases and 4 bases, in that order; junction bases with no gene match: 9. CDR3 length: 15 amino acids.

The rearrangement links TRBV9 to TRBJ1-1, with D uncertain. Germline values: CDR1 SGDLS, CDR2 YYNGEE. With 3 bases removed from V and 3 bases from J, the gap between germline ends came to 9 bases. This CDR3 is built from 13 residues. The CDR3 protein is CASSGPGDTEAFF. The DNA for the CDR3 is TGTGCCAGCAGCGGGCCCGGGGACACTGAAGCTTTCTTT.

V gene TRBV4-3 combines with J gene TRBJ1-1; no reliable D call. V shed 1 base and J shed 1 base, with 7 bases lying between them. The CDR3 length is 14 residues. Looked up from germline, CDR1 is LGHNA and CDR2 is YSLEER. The CDR3 region has the DNA TGCGCCAGCAGCCAAGGAGTAGCGAACACTGAAGCTTTCTTT. Encoded protein: CASSQGVANTEAFF.

Only a few counts were recorded for this clone. The chain links TRBV30 to TRBJ1-6; the D is unclear. The CDR3 sequence is 14 residues long. Germline V gene data show CDR1 as GTSNPN and CDR2 as SVGIG (reference sequence). Trimming took off 5 bases at V and 7 bases at J, with 15 bases between the two ends. Here the CDR3 DNA reads TGTGCCTGGCTGATGAGCGTACGGAATTCACCCCTCCACTTT. Its protein is CAWLMSVRNSPLHF.

V is TRBV5-1 and J is TRBJ1-1; 11 bases match TRBD1. The ends lost 0 bases at V and 6 bases at J; junction bases unmatched: 16. Germline assignment: CDR1 SGHRS and CDR2 YFSETQ. The CDR3 totals 19 residues. CDR3: CASSLEIYSGTGGYAEAFF. The CDR3 nucleotides read TGCGCCAGCAGCTTGGAAATTTATAGTGGGACAGGGGGATATGCTGAAGCTTTCTTT. Filled out from reference TRBV5-1 and TRBJ1-1, the complete variable domain reads KAGVTQTPRYLIKTRGQQVTLSCSPISGHRSVSWYQQTPGQGLQFLFEYFSETQRNKGNFPGRFSGRQFSNSRSEMNVSTLELGDSALYLCASSLEIYSGTGGYAEAFFGQGTRLTVV.

The V call is TRBV30, the J call TRBJ2-1; tentatively, D is TRBD2 (6 bases). The CDR3 has 16 amino acids. Trimming left V 3 bases short and J 9 bases short, with 24 bases between. The germline gives CDR1 GTSNPN, CDR2 SVGIG (reference sequence). In nucleotides, the CDR3 is TGTGCCTGGAGGGGCCCGGGACGGGGGTCGGGTAGTGAGCAGTTCTTC. Its protein product is CAWRGPGRGSGSEQFF.

This chain joins TRBV4-3 and TRBJ2-5, with D tentatively TRBD2 (5 bases). The CDR3 consists of 14 residues. Deletions cut 0 bases from V and 7 bases from J, with 12 bases between. Per germline, CDR1 LGHNA and CDR2 YSLEER. CDR3 DNA sequence: TGCGCCAGCAGCCAAGATAGGGCCCTAGCGACCCAGTACTTC. Encoded protein: CASSQDRALATQYF.

This clone came up a few times. The chain links TRBV4-3 to TRBJ1-2; tentative D call: TRBD1 (5 bases). Looked up from germline, CDR1 is LGHNA and CDR2 is YSLEER. CDR3 size: 13 residues. The V end lost 1 base, the J end lost 4 bases, and 7 bases lay between the germline ends. CDR3 sequence reads: CASSQGQGYGYTF. The CDR3 coding sequence is TGCGCCAGCAGCCAAGGCCAGGGCTATGGCTACACCTTC.

This sequence joins TRBV30 and TRBJ1-4, with TRBD1 identical over 10 bases. The CDR3 sequence is 19 residues long. Germline loops: CDR1 GTSNPN, CDR2 SVGIG (reference sequence). The trim removed 3 bases at V and 7 bases at J, leaving 20 bases unmatched. For the CDR3, the DNA is TGTGCCTGGAGCCCCAGCCTGGCCCTGGGACAGGGGACAGGTGAAAAACTGTTTTTT. Encoded protein: CAWSPSLALGQGTGEKLFF.

The V call is TRBV7-3, the J call TRBJ1-1; tentative D call: TRBD1 (5 bases). Germline V gives CDR1 SGHTA, CDR2 FQGTGA. The CDR3 extends over 13 amino acids. Trimming cost V 4 bases and J 9 bases, with 15 bases left between them. CDR3 in DNA: TGTGCCAGCAGCTCCGGGCAGGGTGAAAAAGCTTTCTTT. It codes for CASSSGQGEKAFF.

The rearrangement uses TRBV18 and TRBJ1-2; 9 nucleotides align to TRBD1. The V and J ends lost 6 bases and 8 bases, in that order; junction bases with no gene match: 13. This CDR3 has 15 residues. CDR1 and CDR2 from the germline V gene are KGHSH and LQKENI. CDR3 in DNA: TGTGCCAGCTCCCGCCGGGACAGGGACGGGAGCGGCTACACCTTC. Protein: CASSRRDRDGSGYTF.

The chain recombines TRBV5-8 with TRBJ2-1; 11 nucleotides agree with TRBD2. The CDR3 runs 14 residues. Per the germline V gene, CDR1 is SGHTS and CDR2 is YDEGEE. Trimming removed 4 bases from V and 6 bases from J; junction bases left unmatched: 3. The CDR3 nucleotides are TGTGCCAGCAGCCCTGGACTAGCGGGCAATGAGCAGTTCTTC. Translating gives CASSPGLAGNEQFF.

The CDR3 reads CASRQGSYEQYV. The DNA of the CDR3 is TGCGCCAGTCGACAGGGCTCCTACGAGCAGTACGTC. The V and J genes are TRBV10-1 and TRBJ2-7; 7 bases line up with TRBD1. This CDR3 spans 12 amino acids. J lost 0 bases, V lost 9 bases, and 2 bases had no gene match. CDR1 is WNHNN and CDR2 is SYGVQD in the germline V gene (reference sequence).

The V and J genes are TRBV7-9 and TRBJ2-5; TRBD2 agrees at 7 bases. Germline loops: CDR1 SEHNR, CDR2 FQNEAQ (reference sequence). After removal of 5 bases from V and 4 bases from J, the junction contained 4 bases not matched to a gene. The CDR3 length is 13 residues. CDR3 in DNA: TGTGCCAGCAGCCCCCGGGGGGTAGAGACCCAGTACTTC. It codes for CASSPRGVETQYF.

The J gene is TRBJ2-5, the V gene TRBV7-2, with D unclear. This CDR3 comprises 12 residues. The germline V gene encodes CDR1 SGHTA and CDR2 FQGNSA. V was pared by 5 bases and J by 5 bases, with 9 bases between. The CDR3 loop reads CASSLTRETQYF. In DNA form, the CDR3 reads TGTGCCAGCAGCCTAACTCGTGAGACCCAGTACTTC. Together with reference TRBV7-2 and TRBJ2-5, the CDR3 gives the full variable domain: GAGVSQSPSNKVTEKGKDVELRCDPISGHTALYWYRQSLGQGLEFLIYFQGNSAPDKSGLPSDRFSAERTGGSVSTLTIQRTQQEDSAVYLCASSLTRETQYFGPGTRLLVL.

This chain uses TRBV5-4 with TRBJ2-1, with 7 nucleotides matching TRBD1. Losses at the gene ends were 2 bases for V and 7 bases for J; bases not matched to a gene: 3. CDR1 is SGHNT and CDR2 is YYREEE in the germline V gene (reference sequence). The length of the CDR3 is 13 residues. CDR3 protein: CASSLQGRNEQFF. The CDR3 region has the DNA TGTGCCAGCAGCTTACAGGGGCGGAATGAGCAGTTCTTC. Variable domain in full (rest from reference TRBV5-4 and TRBJ2-1): ETGVTQSPTHLIKTRGQQVTLRCSSQSGHNTVSWYQQALGQGPQFIFQYYREEENGRGNFPPRFSGLQFPNYSSELNVNALELDDSALYLCASSLQGRNEQFFGPGTRLTVL.

This clone was seen more than once but under ten times. V usage is TRBV5-5 and J usage is TRBJ1-3; TRBD1 aligns across 8 bases. J gave up 2 bases and V 0 bases, and 4 bases lay outside the gene matches. Germline V gives CDR1 SGHKS, CDR2 YYEKEE (reference sequence). This CDR3 comprises 16 residues. The CDR3 protein is CASSLAPDRAGNTIYF. CDR3 DNA sequence: TGTGCCAGCAGCTTGGCCCCGGACAGGGCTGGAAACACCATATATTTT.

The rearrangement links TRBV19 to TRBJ2-3; 11 positions match TRBD1. The ends lost 1 base at V and 13 bases at J; junction bases unmatched: 7. This CDR3 contains 14 residues. Germline CDR1 is LNHDA and CDR2 is SQIVND (reference sequence). CDR3 DNA: TGTGCCAGTAGTATAGCCCTGGGACAGGGGGTCGAGTATTTT. Its protein is CASSIALGQGVEYF.

This clone was seen only once. This CDR3 reads CASSLALAAVNTEAFF. The CDR3 nucleotides read TGCGCCAGCAGCTTGGCTTTGGCGGCGGTGAACACTGAAGCTTTCTTT. This chain joins TRBV5-1 and TRBJ1-1; D unresolved. The CDR3 loop spans 16 amino acids. The germline CDR1 and CDR2 sequences are SGHRS and YFSETQ. Trimming took off 0 bases at V and 0 bases at J, with 12 bases between the two ends.

V usage is TRBV28 and J usage is TRBJ1-2; no clear D. Germline V gene sequence: CDR1 MDHEN, CDR2 SYDVKM. This CDR3 is built from 14 residues. V shed 3 bases and J shed 2 bases, with 10 bases lying between them. CDR3 nucleotides: TGTGCCAGCAGTTTGGAAGCGGACAACTATGGCTACACCTTC. This codes for CASSLEADNYGYTF.

The V gene is TRBV9, the J gene TRBJ2-3; possibly TRBD2 for D (6 bases). CDR1 SGDLS and CDR2 YYNGEE come from the germline V gene. V shed 0 bases and J shed 6 bases, with 11 bases lying between them. This CDR3 spans 14 amino acids. The CDR3 nucleotides read TGTGCCAGCAGCGTAGCTACCGGAGGGGATACGCAGTATTTT. Translating it yields CASSVATGGDTQYF.

The chain carries TRBV9 and TRBJ1-4; D is possibly TRBD1 (5 bases). In germline, CDR1 is SGDLS, CDR2 YYNGEE. This CDR3 contains 15 residues. Trimming removed 4 bases from V and 10 bases from J, with 20 bases in between. CDR3 residues: CASSPGGDGWRKLFF. The CDR3, as DNA: TGTGCCAGCAGCCCGGGAGGGGACGGATGGAGAAAACTGTTTTTT.

This clone was counted between two and nine times. This chain connects TRBV6-2 or TRBV6-3 to TRBJ1-1; D is possibly TRBD1 (6 bases). The CDR3 is 14 residues long. Germline-derived CDR1 and CDR2 are MNHEY and SVGEGT. Trimming removed 2 bases from V and 1 base from J, with 8 bases in between. CDR3 sequence: CASSYQGTNTEAFF. Here the CDR3 DNA reads TGTGCCAGCAGTTACCAGGGGACGAACACTGAAGCTTTCTTT.